This TCR beta chain appears in the sequencing data of a study of T-cell reconstitution after alpha-beta-depleted transplantation in children. Unique molecular identifiers were incorporated when the TCRbeta library was constructed. TCRdb reanalysed the PCR reads using MiXCR and keeps one entry per CDR3 protein. This table holds hundreds of thousands of distinct CDR3 sequences, over 15% found once. This clonotype showed up many times. Trimming took 1 base from V and 0 from J, leaving 6 bases between them. Germline V CDR1 and CDR2: DFQATT, SNEGSKA (reference sequence). The CDR3 runs to 13 residues. V and J are TRBV20-1 and TRBJ1-1; D remains ambiguous. This clonotype was obtained from a human donor who donated a stem cell graft to a child with acute myeloid leukemia. The source was PBMCs from the stem cell graft donor, collected from the stem cell graft. The CDR3 reads CSARVGVNTEAFF. Written as DNA, the CDR3 is TGCAGTGCTAGAGTTGGTGTGAACACTGAAGCTTTCTTT.